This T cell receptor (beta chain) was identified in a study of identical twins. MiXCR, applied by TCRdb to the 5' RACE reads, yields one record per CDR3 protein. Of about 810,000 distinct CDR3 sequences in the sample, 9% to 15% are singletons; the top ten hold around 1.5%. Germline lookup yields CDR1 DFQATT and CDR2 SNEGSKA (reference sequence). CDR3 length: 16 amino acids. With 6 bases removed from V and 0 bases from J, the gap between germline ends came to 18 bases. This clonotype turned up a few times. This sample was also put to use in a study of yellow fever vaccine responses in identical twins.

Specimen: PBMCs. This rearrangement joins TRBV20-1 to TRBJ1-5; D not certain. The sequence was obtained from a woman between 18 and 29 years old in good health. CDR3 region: CSAPPWGDYSNQPQHF. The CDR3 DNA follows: TGCAGTGCCCCGCCGTGGGGTGACTATAGCAATCAGCCCCAGCATTTT.